The present TCR beta chain was sequenced within a study of CD8+ T cells in alopecia areata. General study results and limits: In lesional scalp, particularly from alopecia totalis/universalis, clonality was higher than in normal scalp. Among patients, TCR sharing was less clear than in mice, a difference possibly due in part to HLA diversity in the patient population.

On this clone: Antigen: not known.

The treatment was: oral pan-JAK inhibitor, 5-10 mg twice daily. Collection of lesional scalp punch biopsies and peripheral blood was performed in alopecia areata patients. Investigators isolated RNA and reverse transcribed it into cDNA to act as the sequencing template. Generated by immunoSEQ multiplex PCR, the TCRdb table keeps only in-frame clones and is missing some. The sample holds 200,000 to 250,000 clones, under 70% seen once. The sample here was CD4+ T cells sorted from blood, taken at week 4, from a patient treated with tofacitinib. This clonotype originated in a human donor with alopecia areata.

The CDR3 coding sequence is TGTGCCAGCAGCTGGGGCCGCGCGGGGGCGACAACCAAAAACATTCAGTACTTC. Protein product: CASSWGRAGATTKNIQYF. The chain recombines TRBV5-6 with TRBJ2-4; perhaps TRBD2 as D (7 bases). V lost 3 bases and J 2 bases, leaving 21 bases between the germline ends. The CDR3 covers 18 residues. Looked up from germline, CDR1 is SGHDT and CDR2 is YYEEEE.